The sample holds a few counts of the clone carrying this T cell receptor beta chain. The ends were cut back, 7 bases at V and 9 bases at J, with 19 bases in the middle. The CDR3 is 15 residues long. Germline lookup yields CDR1 MDHEN and CDR2 SYDVKM. The sample is drawn from a study of shared clonotypes between healthy human individuals. Generated by immunoSEQ multiplex PCR, the TCRdb table keeps only in-frame clones and is missing some. The table records roughly 1,100,000 clones, about 76% of them present only once. The chain carries TRBV28 and TRBJ1-6, with D perhaps TRBD1 (6 bases). The sequencing input was memory CD4+ T cells sorted from blood. Subset in this sample: CD45RA-negative fraction. The sequence came from a young man in good health. The CDR3 spells CASTAGQGRGSPLHF. The CDR3 DNA reads as TGTGCCAGCACCGCCGGCCAGGGGAGAGGTTCACCCCTCCACTTT.